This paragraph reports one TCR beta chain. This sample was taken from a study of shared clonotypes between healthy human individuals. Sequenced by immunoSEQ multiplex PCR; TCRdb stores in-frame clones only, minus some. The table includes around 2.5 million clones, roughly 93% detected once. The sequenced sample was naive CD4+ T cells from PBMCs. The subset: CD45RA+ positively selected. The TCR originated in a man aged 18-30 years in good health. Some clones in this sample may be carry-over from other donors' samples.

The CDR3 region is CASSGAGGVEQYF. The DNA of the CDR3 is TGTGCCAGCAGTGGAGCGGGAGGAGTCGAGCAGTACTTC. This rearrangement joins TRBV2 to TRBJ2-7; 9 bases line up with TRBD2. V was clipped by 4 bases and J by 6 bases; unmatched bases: 4. This CDR3 spans 13 amino acids. The germline V gene has CDR1 SNHLY and CDR2 FYNNEI.